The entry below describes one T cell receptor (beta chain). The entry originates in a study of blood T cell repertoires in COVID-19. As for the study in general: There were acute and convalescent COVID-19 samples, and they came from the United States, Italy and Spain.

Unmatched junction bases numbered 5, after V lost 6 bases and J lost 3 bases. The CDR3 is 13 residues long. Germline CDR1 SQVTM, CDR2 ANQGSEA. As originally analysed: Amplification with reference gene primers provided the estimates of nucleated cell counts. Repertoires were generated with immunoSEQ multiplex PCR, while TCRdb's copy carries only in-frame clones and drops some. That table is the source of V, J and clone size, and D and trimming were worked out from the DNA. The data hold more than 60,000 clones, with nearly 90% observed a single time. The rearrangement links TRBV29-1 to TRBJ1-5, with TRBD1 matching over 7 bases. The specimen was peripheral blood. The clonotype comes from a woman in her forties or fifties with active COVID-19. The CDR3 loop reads CSVQGSNNQPQHF. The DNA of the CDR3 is TGCAGCGTACAGGGGAGTAACAATCAGCCCCAGCATTTT. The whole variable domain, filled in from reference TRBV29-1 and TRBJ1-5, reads SAVISQKPSRDICQRGTSLTIQCQVDSQVTMMFWYRQQPGQSLTLIATANQGSEATYESGFVIDKFPISRPNLTFSTLTVSNMSPEDSSIYLCSVQGSNNQPQHFGDGTRLSIL.